Detailed here is one T cell receptor beta chain. Genomic DNA provided the template from which TCR beta VDJ and CDR3 profiles were obtained. TCRdb re-analysed the reads in MiXCR, keeping a single row per CDR3 protein. The sample consists of over 150,000 distinct CDR3 sequences, approximately 44% of them appearing once. The data originate from a study of CD8+CD57+ T cells in acquired aplastic anemia. This receptor was obtained from a human donor in good health. Input material: sorted CD4+, CD8+, or CD8+CD57+ T cells (not recorded which) from PBMCs.

CDR3 loop: CATSDHGLVGSYNEQFF. CDR3 coding DNA: TGTGCCACCAGTGATCACGGACTAGTTGGCTCCTACAATGAGCAGTTCTTC. The chain links TRBV24-1 to TRBJ2-1, with 7 bases matching TRBD2. The CDR3 covers 17 residues. With V trimmed by 3 bases and J by 0 bases, 7 bases remained unmatched. Per germline, CDR1 KGHDR and CDR2 SFDVKD.